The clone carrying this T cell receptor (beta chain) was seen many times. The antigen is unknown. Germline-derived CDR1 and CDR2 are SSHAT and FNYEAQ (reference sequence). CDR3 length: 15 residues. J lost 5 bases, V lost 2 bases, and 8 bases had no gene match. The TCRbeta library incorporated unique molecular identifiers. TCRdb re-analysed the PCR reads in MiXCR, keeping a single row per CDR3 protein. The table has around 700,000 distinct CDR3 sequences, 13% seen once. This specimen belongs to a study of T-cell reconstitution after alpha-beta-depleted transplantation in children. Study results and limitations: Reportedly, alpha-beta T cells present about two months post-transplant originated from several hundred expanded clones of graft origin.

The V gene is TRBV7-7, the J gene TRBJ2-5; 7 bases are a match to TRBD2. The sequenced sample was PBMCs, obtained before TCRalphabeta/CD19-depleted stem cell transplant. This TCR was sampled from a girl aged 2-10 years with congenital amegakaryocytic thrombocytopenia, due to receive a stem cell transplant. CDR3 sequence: CASSLNRLAGETQYF. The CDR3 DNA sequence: TGTGCCAGCAGCTTAAATCGACTAGCAGGGGAGACCCAGTACTTC.